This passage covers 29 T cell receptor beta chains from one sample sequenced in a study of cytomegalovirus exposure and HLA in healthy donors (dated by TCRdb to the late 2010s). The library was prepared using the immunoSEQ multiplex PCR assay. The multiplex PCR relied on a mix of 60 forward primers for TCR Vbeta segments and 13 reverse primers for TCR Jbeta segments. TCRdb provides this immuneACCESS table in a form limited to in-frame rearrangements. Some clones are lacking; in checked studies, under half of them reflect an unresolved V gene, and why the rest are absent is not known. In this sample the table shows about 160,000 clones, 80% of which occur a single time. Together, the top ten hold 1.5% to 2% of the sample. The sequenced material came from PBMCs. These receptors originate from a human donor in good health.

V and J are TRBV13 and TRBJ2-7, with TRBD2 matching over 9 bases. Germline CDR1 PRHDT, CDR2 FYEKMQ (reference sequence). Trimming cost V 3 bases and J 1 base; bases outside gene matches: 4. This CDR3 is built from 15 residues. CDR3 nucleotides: TGTGCCAGCAGCTTGGAGAGCGGGGGGTCCTACGAGCAGTACTTC. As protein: CASSLESGGSYEQYF.

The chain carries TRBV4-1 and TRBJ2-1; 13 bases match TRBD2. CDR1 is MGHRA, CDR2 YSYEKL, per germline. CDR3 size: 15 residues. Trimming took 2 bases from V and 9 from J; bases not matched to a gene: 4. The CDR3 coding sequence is TGCGCCAGCAGCCAACTGGGACTAGCGGGGAGTGAGCAGTTCTTC. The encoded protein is CASSQLGLAGSEQFF.

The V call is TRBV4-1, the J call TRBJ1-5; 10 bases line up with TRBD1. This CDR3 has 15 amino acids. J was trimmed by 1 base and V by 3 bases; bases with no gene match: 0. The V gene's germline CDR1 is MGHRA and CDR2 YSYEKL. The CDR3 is CASSQGQGSNQPQHF. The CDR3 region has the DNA TGCGCCAGCAGCCAGGGACAGGGGAGCAATCAGCCCCAGCATTTT.

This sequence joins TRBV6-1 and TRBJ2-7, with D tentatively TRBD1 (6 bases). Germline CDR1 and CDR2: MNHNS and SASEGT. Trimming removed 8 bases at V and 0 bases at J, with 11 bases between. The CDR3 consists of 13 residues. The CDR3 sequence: CASADRSSYEQYF. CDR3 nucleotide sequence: TGTGCCAGCGCAGACAGGAGCTCCTACGAGCAGTACTTC.

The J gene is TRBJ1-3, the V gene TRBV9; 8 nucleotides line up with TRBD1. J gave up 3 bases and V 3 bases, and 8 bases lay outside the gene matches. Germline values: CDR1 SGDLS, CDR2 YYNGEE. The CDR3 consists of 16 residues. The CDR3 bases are TGTGCCAGCAGCGGTAGGGGGGACAGGTTTGGAAACACCATATATTTT. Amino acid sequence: CASSGRGDRFGNTIYF.

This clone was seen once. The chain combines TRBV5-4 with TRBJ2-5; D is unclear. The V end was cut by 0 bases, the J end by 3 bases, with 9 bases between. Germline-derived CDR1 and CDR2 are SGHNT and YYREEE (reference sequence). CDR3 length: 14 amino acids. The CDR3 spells CASSLGPAEETQYF. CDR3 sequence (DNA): TGTGCCAGCAGCTTGGGGCCGGCGGAAGAGACCCAGTACTTC.

This CDR3 reads CASSPNRQETQYF. The CDR3 DNA is TGTGCCAGCAGCCCAAACAGACAAGAGACCCAGTACTTC. This chain uses TRBV6-5 with TRBJ2-5; D call uncertain. Germline-derived CDR1 and CDR2 are MNHEY and SVGAGI. Trimming took 6 bases from V and 2 from J, leaving 10 bases between them. CDR3 length: 13 amino acids.

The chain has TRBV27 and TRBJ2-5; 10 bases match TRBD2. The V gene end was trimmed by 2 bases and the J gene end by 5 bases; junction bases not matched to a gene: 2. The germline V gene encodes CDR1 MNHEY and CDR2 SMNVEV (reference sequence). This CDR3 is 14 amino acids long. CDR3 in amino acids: CASSLVAGGETQYF. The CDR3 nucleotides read TGTGCCAGCAGTTTAGTAGCGGGGGGCGAGACCCAGTACTTC.

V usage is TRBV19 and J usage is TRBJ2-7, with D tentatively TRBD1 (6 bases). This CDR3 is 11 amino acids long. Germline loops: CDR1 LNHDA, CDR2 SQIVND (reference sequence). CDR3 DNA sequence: TGTGCTACCAGTTATACAGGGCAGCAGTACTTC. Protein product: CATSYTGQQYF.

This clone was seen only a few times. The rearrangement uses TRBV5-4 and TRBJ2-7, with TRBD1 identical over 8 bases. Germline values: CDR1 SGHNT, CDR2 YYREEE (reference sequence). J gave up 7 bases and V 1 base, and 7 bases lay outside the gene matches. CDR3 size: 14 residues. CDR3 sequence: CASSLPQGAKEQYF. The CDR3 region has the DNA TGTGCCAGCAGCTTGCCCCAGGGGGCGAAAGAGCAGTACTTC. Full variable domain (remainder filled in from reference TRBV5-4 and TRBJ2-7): ETGVTQSPTHLIKTRGQQVTLRCSSQSGHNTVSWYQQALGQGPQFIFQYYREEENGRGNFPPRFSGLQFPNYSSELNVNALELDDSALYLCASSLPQGAKEQYFGPGTRLTVT.

The CDR3 protein is CASSQNRDSGYGYTF. The CDR3 DNA reads as TGCGCCAGCAGCCAAAACCGGGACAGCGGCTATGGCTACACCTTC. The chain uses TRBV4-3 and TRBJ1-2; TRBD1 aligns across 7 bases. CDR3 size: 15 residues. CDR1 and CDR2 from the germline V gene are LGHNA and YSLEER. V was pared by 2 bases and J by 4 bases, with 7 bases of the junction left unmatched.

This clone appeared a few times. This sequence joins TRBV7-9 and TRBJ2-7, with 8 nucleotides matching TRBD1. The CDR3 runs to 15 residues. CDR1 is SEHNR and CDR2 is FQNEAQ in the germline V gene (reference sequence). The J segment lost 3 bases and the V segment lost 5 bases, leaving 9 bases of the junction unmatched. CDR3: CASSGLQGVLYEQYF. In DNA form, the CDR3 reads TGTGCCAGCAGCGGACTACAGGGGGTTCTCTACGAGCAGTACTTC.

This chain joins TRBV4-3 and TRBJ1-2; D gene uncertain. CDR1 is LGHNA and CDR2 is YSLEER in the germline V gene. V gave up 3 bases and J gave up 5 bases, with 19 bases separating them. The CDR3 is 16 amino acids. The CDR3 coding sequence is TGCGCCAGCAGCCAGGCCCTTGGCAGCTCAGGATATGGCTACACCTTC. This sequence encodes CASSQALGSSGYGYTF.

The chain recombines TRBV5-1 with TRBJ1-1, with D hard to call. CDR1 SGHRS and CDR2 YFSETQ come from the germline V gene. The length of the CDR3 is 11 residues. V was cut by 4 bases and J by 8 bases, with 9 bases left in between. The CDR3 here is CASSLDGEAFF. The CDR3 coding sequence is TGCGCCAGCAGCCTGGACGGGGAAGCTTTCTTT.

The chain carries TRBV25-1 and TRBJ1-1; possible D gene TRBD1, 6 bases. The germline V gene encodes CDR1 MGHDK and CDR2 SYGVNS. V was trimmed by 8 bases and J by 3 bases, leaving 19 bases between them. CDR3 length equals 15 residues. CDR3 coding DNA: TGTGCCAGCCCGAGTAGAGGGGGTTTCGACACTGAAGCTTTCTTT. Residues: CASPSRGGFDTEAFF.

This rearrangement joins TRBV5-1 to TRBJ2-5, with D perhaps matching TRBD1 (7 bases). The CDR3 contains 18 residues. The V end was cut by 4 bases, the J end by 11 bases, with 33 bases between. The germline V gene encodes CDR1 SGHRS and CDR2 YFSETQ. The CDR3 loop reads CASSPGVQGLSFGTEQYF. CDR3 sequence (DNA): TGCGCCAGCAGCCCGGGGGTACAGGGGCTCAGTTTTGGTACGGAGCAGTACTTC.

The DNA for the CDR3 is TGTGCCGGTTATATCGGGACTAGCGGGAAAGGATACAATGAGCAGTTCTTC. As protein: CAGYIGTSGKGYNEQFF. The rearrangement links TRBV2 to TRBJ2-1; 13 bases map to TRBD2. The CDR3 has 17 amino acids. Germline trimming cut 11 bases from V and 4 bases from J; bases unmatched to any gene: 14. In germline, CDR1 is SNHLY, CDR2 FYNNEI.

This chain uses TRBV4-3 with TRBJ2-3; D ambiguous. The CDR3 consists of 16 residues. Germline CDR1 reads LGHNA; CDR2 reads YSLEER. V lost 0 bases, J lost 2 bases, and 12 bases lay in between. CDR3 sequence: CASSQDYPGLTDTQYF. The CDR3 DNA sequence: TGCGCCAGCAGCCAAGATTACCCTGGGCTCACAGATACGCAGTATTTT.

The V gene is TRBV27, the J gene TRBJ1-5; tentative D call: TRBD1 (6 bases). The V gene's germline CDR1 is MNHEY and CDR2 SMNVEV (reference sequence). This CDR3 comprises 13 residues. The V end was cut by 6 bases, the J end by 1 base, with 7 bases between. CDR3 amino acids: CASSQGSNQPQHF. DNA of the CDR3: TGTGCCAGCAGCCAGGGGAGCAATCAGCCCCAGCATTTT.

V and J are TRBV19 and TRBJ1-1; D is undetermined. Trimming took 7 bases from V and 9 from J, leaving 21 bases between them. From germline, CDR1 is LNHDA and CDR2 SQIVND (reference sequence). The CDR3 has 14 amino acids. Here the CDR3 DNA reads TGTGCCAGTAAGATGACGGGAGGCGCGGTTAAAGCTTTCTTT. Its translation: CASKMTGGAVKAFF.

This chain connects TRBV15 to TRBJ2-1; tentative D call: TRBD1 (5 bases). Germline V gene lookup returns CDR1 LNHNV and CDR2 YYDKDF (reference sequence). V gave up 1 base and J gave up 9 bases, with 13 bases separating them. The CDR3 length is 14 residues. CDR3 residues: CATSRGYKGAEQFF. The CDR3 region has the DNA TGTGCCACCAGCAGAGGATATAAAGGGGCTGAGCAGTTCTTC.

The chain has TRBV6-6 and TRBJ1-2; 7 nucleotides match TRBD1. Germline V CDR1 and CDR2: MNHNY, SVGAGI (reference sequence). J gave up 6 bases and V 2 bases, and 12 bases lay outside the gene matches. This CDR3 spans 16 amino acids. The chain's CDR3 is CASSYAGQDLTHGYTF. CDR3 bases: TGTGCCAGCAGTTACGCAGGACAGGACCTAACCCATGGCTACACCTTC.

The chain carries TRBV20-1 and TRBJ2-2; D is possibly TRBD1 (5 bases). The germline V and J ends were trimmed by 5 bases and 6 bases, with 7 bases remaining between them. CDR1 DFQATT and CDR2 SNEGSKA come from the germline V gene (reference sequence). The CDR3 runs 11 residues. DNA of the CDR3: TGCAGTGCTTCAGGGCCCGGGGAGCTGTTTTTT. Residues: CSASGPGELFF.

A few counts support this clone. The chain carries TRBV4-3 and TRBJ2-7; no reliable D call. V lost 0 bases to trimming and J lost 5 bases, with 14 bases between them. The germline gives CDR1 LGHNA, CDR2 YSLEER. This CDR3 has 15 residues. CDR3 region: CASSQEMLRGNEQYF. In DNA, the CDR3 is TGCGCCAGCAGCCAAGAGATGCTTCGAGGAAACGAGCAGTACTTC.

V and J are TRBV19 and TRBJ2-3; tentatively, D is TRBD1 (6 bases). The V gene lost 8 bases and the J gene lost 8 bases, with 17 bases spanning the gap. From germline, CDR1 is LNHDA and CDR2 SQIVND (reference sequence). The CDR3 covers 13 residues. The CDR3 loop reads CASRFLRGGTQYF. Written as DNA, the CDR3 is TGTGCCAGTCGTTTTCTAAGAGGGGGTACGCAGTATTTT.

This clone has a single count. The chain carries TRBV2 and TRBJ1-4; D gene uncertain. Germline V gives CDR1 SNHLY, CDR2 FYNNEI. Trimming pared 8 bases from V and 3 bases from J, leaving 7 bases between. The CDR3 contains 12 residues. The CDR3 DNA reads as TGTGCCAGCTCGGCGGCTAATGAAAAACTGTTTTTT. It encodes CASSAANEKLFF.

In DNA, the CDR3 is TGTGCCAGCAGCCTCCGACAGGGGGCGAGGAATGAGCAGTTCTTC. Translation gives CASSLRQGARNEQFF. The chain employs TRBV7-9 and TRBJ2-1; 10 positions agree with TRBD1. This CDR3 spans 15 amino acids. V lost 5 bases to trimming and J lost 7 bases; unmatched junction nucleotides: 8. The germline CDR1 and CDR2 sequences are SEHNR and FQNEAQ (reference sequence).

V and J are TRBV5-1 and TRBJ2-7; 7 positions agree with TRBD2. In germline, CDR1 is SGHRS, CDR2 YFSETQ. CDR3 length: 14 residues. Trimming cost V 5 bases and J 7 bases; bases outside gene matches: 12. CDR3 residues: CASSARLREGEQYF. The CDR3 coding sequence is TGCGCCAGCAGTGCCCGTCTAAGGGAGGGGGAGCAGTACTTC.

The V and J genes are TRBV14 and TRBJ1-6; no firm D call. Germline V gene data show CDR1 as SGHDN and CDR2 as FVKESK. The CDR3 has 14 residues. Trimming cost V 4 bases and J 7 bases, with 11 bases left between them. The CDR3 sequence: CASSPLLWNSPLHF. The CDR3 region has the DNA TGTGCCAGCAGCCCACTCCTGTGGAATTCACCCCTCCACTTT. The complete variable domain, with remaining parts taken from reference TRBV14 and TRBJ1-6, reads EAGVTQFPSHSVIEKGQTVTLRCDPISGHDNLYWYRRVMGKEIKFLLHFVKESKQDESGMPNNRFLAERTGGTYSTLKVQPAELEDSGVYFCASSPLLWNSPLHFGNGTRLTVT.